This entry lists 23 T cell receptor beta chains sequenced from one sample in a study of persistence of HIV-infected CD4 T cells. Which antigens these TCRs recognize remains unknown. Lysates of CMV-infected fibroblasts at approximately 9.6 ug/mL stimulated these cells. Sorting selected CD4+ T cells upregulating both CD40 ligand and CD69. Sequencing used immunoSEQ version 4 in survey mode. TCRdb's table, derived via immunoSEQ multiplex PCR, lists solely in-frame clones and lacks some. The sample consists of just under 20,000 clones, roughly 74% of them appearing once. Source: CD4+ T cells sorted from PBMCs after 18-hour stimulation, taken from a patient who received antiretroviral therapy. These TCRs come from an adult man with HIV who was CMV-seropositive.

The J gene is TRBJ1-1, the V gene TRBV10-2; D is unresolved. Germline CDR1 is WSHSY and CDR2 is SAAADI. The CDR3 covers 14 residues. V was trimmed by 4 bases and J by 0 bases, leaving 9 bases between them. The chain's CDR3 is CASSASSLNTEAFF. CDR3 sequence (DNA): TGCGCCAGCAGTGCGTCGTCGTTGAACACTGAAGCTTTCTTT.

CDR3 in amino acids: CASRGGSGRGRPYEQYF. Here the CDR3 DNA reads TGTGCCAGCAGGGGGGGATCGGGCAGGGGTCGTCCCTACGAGCAGTACTTC. This chain connects TRBV2 to TRBJ2-7; TRBD1 or TRBD2 may be the D gene (6 bases each). This CDR3 is 17 amino acids long. V dropped 6 bases and J dropped 2 bases, with 23 bases sitting between them. Germline V gene lookup returns CDR1 SNHLY and CDR2 FYNNEI.

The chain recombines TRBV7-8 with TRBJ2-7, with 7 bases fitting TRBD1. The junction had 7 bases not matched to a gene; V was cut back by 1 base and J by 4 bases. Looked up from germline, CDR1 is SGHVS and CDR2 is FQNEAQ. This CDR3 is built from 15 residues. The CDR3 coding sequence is TGTGCCAGCAGCTTAGTAGGTCAGGGGGTATACGAGCAGTACTTC. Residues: CASSLVGQGVYEQYF.

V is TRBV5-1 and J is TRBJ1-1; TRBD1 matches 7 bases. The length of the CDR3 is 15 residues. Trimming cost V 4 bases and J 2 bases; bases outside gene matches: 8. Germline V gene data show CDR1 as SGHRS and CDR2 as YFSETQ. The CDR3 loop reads CASSMGQYLNTEAFF. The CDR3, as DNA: TGCGCCAGCAGCATGGGACAGTACTTAAACACTGAAGCTTTCTTT.

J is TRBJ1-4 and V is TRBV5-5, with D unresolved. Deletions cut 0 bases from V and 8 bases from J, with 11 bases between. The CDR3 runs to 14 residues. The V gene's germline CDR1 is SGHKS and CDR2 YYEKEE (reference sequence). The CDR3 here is CASSLAGVDEKLFF. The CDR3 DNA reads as TGTGCCAGCAGCTTGGCCGGGGTCGACGAAAAACTGTTTTTT.

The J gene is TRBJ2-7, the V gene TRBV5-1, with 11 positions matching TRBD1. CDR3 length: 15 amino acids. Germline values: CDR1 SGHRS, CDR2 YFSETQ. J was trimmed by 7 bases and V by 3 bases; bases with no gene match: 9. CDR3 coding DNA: TGCGCCAGCAGCTGGACAGGGGGCCCGGATCGAGAGCAGTACTTC. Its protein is CASSWTGGPDREQYF.

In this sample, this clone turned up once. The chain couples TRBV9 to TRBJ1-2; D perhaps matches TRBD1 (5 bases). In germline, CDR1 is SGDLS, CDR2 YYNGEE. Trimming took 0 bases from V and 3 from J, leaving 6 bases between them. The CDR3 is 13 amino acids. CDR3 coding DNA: TGTGCCAGCAGCGTAGCGGGGGACTATGGCTACACCTTC. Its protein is CASSVAGDYGYTF.

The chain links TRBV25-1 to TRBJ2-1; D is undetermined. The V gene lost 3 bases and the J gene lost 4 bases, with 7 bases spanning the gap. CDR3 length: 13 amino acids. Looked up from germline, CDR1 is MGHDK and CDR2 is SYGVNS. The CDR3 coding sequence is TGTGCCAGCAGTGAGGGAATATACAATGAGCAGTTCTTC. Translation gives CASSEGIYNEQFF.

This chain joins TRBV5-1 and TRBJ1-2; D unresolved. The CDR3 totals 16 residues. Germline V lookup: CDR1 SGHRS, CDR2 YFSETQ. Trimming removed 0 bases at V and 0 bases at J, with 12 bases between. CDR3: CASSLGASGANYGYTF. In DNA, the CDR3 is TGCGCCAGCAGCTTGGGGGCCTCGGGCGCTAACTATGGCTACACCTTC.

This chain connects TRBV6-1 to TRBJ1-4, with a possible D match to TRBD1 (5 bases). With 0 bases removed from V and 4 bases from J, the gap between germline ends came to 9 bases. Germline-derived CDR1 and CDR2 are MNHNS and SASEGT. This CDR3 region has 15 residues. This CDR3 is CASSEARRGNEKLFF. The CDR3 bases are TGTGCCAGCAGTGAAGCTAGAAGGGGTAATGAAAAACTGTTTTTT.

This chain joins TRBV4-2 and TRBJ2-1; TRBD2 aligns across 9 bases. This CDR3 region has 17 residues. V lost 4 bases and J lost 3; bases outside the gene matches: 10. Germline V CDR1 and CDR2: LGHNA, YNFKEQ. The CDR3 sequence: CASSPREAGGNYNEQFF. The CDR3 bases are TGTGCCAGCAGCCCGCGGGAAGCGGGGGGTAACTACAATGAGCAGTTCTTC.

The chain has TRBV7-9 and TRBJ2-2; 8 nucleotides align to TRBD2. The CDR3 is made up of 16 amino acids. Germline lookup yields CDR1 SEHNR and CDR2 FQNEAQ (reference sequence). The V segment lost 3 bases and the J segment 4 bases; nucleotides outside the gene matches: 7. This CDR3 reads CASSFPGTSITGELFF. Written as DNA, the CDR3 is TGTGCCAGCAGCTTCCCCGGGACTAGTATCACCGGGGAGCTGTTTTTT.

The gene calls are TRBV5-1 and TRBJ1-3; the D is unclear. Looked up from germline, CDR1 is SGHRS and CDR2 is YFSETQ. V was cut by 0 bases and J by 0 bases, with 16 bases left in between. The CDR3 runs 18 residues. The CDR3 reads CASSLEPGSPSSGNTIYF. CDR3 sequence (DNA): TGCGCCAGCAGCTTGGAGCCCGGGAGTCCGAGCTCTGGAAACACCATATATTTT. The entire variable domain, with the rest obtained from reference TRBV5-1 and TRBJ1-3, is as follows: KAGVTQTPRYLIKTRGQQVTLSCSPISGHRSVSWYQQTPGQGLQFLFEYFSETQRNKGNFPGRFSGRQFSNSRSEMNVSTLELGDSALYLCASSLEPGSPSSGNTIYFGEGSWLTVV.

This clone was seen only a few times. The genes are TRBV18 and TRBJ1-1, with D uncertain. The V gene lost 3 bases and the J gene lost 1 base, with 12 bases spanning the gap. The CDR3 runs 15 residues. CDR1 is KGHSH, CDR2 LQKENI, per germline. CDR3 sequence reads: CASSPGKGGNTEAFF. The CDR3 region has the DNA TGTGCCAGCTCACCTGGAAAGGGTGGGAACACTGAAGCTTTCTTT.

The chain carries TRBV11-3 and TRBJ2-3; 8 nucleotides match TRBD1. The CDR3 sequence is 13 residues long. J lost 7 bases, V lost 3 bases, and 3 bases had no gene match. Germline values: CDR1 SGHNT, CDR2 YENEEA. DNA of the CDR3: TGTGCCAGCAGCTTCGCAGGGGGCCATACGCAGTATTTT. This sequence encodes CASSFAGGHTQYF.

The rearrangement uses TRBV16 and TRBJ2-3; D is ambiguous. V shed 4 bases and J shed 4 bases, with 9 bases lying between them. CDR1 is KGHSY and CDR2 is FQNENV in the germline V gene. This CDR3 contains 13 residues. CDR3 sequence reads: CASSPGRADTQYF. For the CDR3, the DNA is TGTGCCAGCAGCCCTGGGCGCGCAGATACGCAGTATTTT.

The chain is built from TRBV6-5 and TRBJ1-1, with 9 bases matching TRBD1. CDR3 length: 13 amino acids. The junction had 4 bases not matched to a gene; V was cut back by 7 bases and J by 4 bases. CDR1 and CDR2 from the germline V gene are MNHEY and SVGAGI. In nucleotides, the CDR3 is TGTGCCAGCAATAAACAGGGGGCCACTGAAGCTTTCTTT. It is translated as CASNKQGATEAFF.

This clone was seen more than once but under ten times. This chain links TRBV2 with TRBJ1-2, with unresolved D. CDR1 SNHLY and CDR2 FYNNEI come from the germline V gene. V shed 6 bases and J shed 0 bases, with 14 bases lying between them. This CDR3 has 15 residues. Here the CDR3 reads CASSVGGGANYGYTF. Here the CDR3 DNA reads TGTGCCAGCAGCGTCGGTGGAGGAGCTAACTATGGCTACACCTTC.

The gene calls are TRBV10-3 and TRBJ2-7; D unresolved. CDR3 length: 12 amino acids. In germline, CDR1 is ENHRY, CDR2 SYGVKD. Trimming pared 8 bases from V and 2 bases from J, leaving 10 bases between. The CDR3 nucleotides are TGTGCCATCGGTGCCAACCCCTACGAGCAGTACTTC. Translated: CAIGANPYEQYF.

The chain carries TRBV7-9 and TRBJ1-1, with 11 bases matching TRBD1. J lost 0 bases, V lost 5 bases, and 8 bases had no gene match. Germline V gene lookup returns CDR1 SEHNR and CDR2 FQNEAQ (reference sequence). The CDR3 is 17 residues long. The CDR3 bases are TGTGCCAGCAGCCCTAGGACAGGGGGCCTTATGAACACTGAAGCTTTCTTT. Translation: CASSPRTGGLMNTEAFF.

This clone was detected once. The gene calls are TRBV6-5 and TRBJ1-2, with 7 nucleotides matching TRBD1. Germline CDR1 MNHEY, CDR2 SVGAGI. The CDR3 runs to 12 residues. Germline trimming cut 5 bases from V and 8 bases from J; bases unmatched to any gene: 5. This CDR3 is CASSPRDSGYTF. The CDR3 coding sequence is TGTGCCAGCAGTCCTCGGGACAGCGGCTACACCTTC.

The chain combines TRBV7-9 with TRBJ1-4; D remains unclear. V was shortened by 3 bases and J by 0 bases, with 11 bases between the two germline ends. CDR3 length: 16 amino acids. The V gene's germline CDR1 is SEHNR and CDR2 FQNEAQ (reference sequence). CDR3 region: CASSFRYSATNEKLFF. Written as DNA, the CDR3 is TGTGCCAGCAGCTTCCGTTACAGCGCAACTAATGAAAAACTGTTTTTT.

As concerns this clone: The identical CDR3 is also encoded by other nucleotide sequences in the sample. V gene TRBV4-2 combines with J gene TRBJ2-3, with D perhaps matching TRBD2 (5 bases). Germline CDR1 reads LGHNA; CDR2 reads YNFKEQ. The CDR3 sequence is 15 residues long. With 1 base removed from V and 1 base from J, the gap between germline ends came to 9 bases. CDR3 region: CASSQGGSGTDTQYF. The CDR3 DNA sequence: TGTGCCAGCAGCCAAGGAGGTAGCGGCACAGATACGCAGTATTTT.